This TCR beta chain was retrieved from a study of T cells after yellow fever vaccination. TCR cDNA was made by 5'RACE template switching, adding a universal primer site and UMIs. TCRdb re-derived calls from the 5' RACE reads in MiXCR, one entry per CDR3 protein. The sample shows under 150,000 distinct CDR3 sequences, 7.7% of them seen only once. General observations from the study: The booster saw the reappearance of most primary-vaccination clones (approximately 97% CD4, about 90% CD8).

This clonotype was found many times. What it binds is unknown. The material was CD4+ T cells sorted from PBMCs, obtained 5 days after the yellow fever booster vaccination. The TCR comes from a young man who received the YFV17D yellow fever vaccine.

CDR3 nucleotides: TGTGCCAGCAGCTATACTAGCGGGAACTACGAGCAGTACTTC. The encoded protein is CASSYTSGNYEQYF. The gene calls are TRBV7-6 and TRBJ2-7; 10 bases are a match to TRBD2. Germline-derived CDR1 and CDR2 are SGHVS and FNYEAQ. J gave up 3 bases and V 4 bases, and 3 bases lay outside the gene matches. This CDR3 has 14 residues.